This entry features one T cell receptor (beta chain) sequence. Its antigen is unknown. No clone much larger than this one lies a single base away; base qualities are absent. At diagnosis, peripheral blood, uninvolved tumor-adjacent lung and tumor were collected and were preserved as a mix of fresh-frozen and FFPE material. For TCR repertoire profiling, blood samples were analyzed as peripheral blood mononuclear cells. TCR beta CDR3 regions were sequenced from DNA using the immunoSEQ Assay. From the authors' description of their analysis: T cell density was computed as TCR beta template counts normalized to usable DNA estimated by amplifying housekeeping genes. The preseqR package was used to estimate richness by extrapolating to 400,000 templates for PBMC samples and to 120,000 templates for tissue samples. Clonality was calculated as one minus Pielou's evenness. Tissue-enriched TCRs were identified by differential abundance testing using productive amino-acid clonotypes, minimum total count 5 and alpha 0.1. Repertoire overlap between compartments was quantified with the Jaccard Index and Morisita Overlap Index. GLIPH clustered TCR beta CDR3s with public tetramer-defined viral CDR3s; viral motifs required at least three viral sequences plus V-gene enrichment. This immuneACCESS table, as held by TCRdb, lists in-frame sequences with V and J called but not all clones. Of the missing ones, under half trace to an unresolved V gene in checked studies; the others have no known cause. Clonal size and the V and J genes are those of that table, whereas D and trimming came from the DNA. A total of 45,000 to 55,000 clones appear in this sample, 86% of them only once. The ten largest clones capture 15% to 20% of the sample.

This specimen comes from a study of T cells in localized non-small cell lung cancer (dated by TCRdb to 2020 to 2021). Study-level background: The study analyzed T cell repertoires of under 250 early-stage NSCLC patients, comparing tumors and uninvolved tumor-adjacent lungs. A mean age of around 69 years was recorded for the NSCLC patients, of whom more than 120 were male and some 99 were female. The cohort comprised approximately 240 treatment-naïve NSCLC patients with resected, localized lung tumors.

Trimmed from V: 4 bases; trimmed from J: 4 bases; junction bases lacking a gene match: 6. From cysteine to phenylalanine, the CDR3 is 15 amino acids long. This entry keeps only the CDR3 DNA: 45 bases, framed from base 1. CDR1 and CDR2 are read off the germline V gene as SNHLY and FYNNEI. What the research found in general, with its limitations: Because multi-region sequencing of the tumors was not done, intratumor heterogeneity could not be ruled out. Because the study design was exploratory, TCR variables were selected using unadjusted p-values without false-discovery rate correction. Uninvolved tumor-adjacent lung showed the highest T cell clonality, higher than tumor, which suggests more focused antigenic responses in the uninvolved tumor-adjacent lung. Higher blood T cell density associated with longer overall survival, while higher adjacent-lung clonality associated with shorter survival. Of the top 100 tumor clones, a median of around 57 were detected in paired uninvolved adjacent lung; some 28 were also among that lung's top 100.

This chain joins TRBV2 to TRBJ2-3, and TRBD1 aligns with 9 junction nucleotides. This clonotype originated in a male donor at least 60 years old with stage III squamous cell lung carcinoma. The material sequenced was peripheral blood, taken before any cancer treatment. CDR3 protein: CASSAQGAQSDTQYF. The nucleotides are TGTGCCAGCAGTGCACAGGGGGCGCAATCAGATACGCAGTATTTT.